Sequencing of this TCR beta chain was carried out in a study of spatial heterogeneity in lung cancer. V gave up 5 bases and J gave up 7 bases, with 17 bases separating them. The CDR3 consists of 13 residues. Looked up from germline, CDR1 is DFQATT and CDR2 is SNEGSKA (reference sequence). This clonotype has a count of ten or more. The time point was: blood at routine non-recurrence follow-up after resection. Tumor, nontumor lung or frozen PBMC supplied whole RNA that was sequenced unsorted. Unique molecular identifiers, one per molecule, were present on every TCR cDNA molecule. In TCRdb, the 5' RACE reads were re-called with MiXCR into one record per CDR3 protein. This sample has roughly 14,000 distinct CDR3 sequences; 6.3% occur once, and the top ten carry about 25%.

Sample: PBMCs, taken at follow-up. The chain links TRBV20-1 to TRBJ2-5; tentatively, D is TRBD2 (6 bases). The TCR comes from a male donor with early-stage non-small cell lung cancer. The CDR3 DNA reads as TGCAGTGCTGGGGGACTGGGATCCGGGACCCAGTACTTC. This gives the protein CSAGGLGSGTQYF.